The 28 T cell receptor beta chains below all came from one sample that was sequenced in a study of OX40 agonist ivuxolimab in advanced cancers. This table comes from immunoSEQ multiplex PCR, and its TCRdb copy is limited to in-frame clones, with some not included. The sample has approximately 81,000 clones, roughly 86% seen once. Sequenced here: CD4+ or CD8+ T cells sorted from blood, sampled in a trial of the OX40 agonist ivuxolimab. All receptors derive from an adult with an advanced solid tumor such as melanoma, head and neck, liver or kidney cancer.

The V and J genes are TRBV4-1 and TRBJ2-1; D is uncertain. The CDR3 is 17 amino acids. The V gene's germline CDR1 is MGHRA and CDR2 YSYEKL. V was clipped by 1 base and J by 2 bases, with 15 bases between them. DNA for the CDR3: TGCGCCAGCAGCCAAGGGGCAGCGAAAAAGACCTACAATGAGCAGTTCTTC. It yields the protein CASSQGAAKKTYNEQFF.

V usage is TRBV10-3 and J usage is TRBJ1-1; D is perhaps TRBD1 (5 bases). The length of the CDR3 is 13 residues. CDR1 and CDR2 from the germline V gene are ENHRY and SYGVKD. Trimming shortened V by 2 bases and J by 8 bases, and 12 bases separated the two germline ends. CDR3 in DNA: TGTGCCATCAGTGAGCCGGGACCACGGGAAGCTTTCTTT. It specifies CAISEPGPREAFF.

The rearrangement links TRBV5-4 to TRBJ2-2; 8 bases map to TRBD1. V gave up 0 bases and J gave up 7 bases; unmatched junction bases: 5. The germline gives CDR1 SGHNT, CDR2 YYREEE (reference sequence). This CDR3 contains 15 residues. Here the CDR3 reads CASSLVDRDGGELFF. CDR3 bases: TGTGCCAGCAGCTTGGTGGACAGGGATGGCGGGGAGCTGTTTTTT.

Within the sample, this clone is medium-sized. This sequence joins TRBV10-1 and TRBJ1-2; D is ambiguous. The V gene's germline CDR1 is WNHNN and CDR2 SYGVQD (reference sequence). The germline V and J ends were trimmed by 7 bases and 6 bases, with 3 bases remaining between them. This CDR3 spans 9 amino acids. CDR3 sequence reads: CASIDGYTF. For the CDR3, the DNA is TGCGCCAGCATCGATGGCTACACCTTC.

This rearrangement joins TRBV7-7 to TRBJ1-3, with 11 bases that match TRBD1. This CDR3 spans 16 amino acids. V lost 5 bases to trimming and J lost 4 bases; unmatched junction nucleotides: 7. Germline CDR1 and CDR2: SSHAT and FNYEAQ (reference sequence). As DNA, the CDR3 is TGTGCCAGCAGCCTCGGACAGGGGGCAGAGGGAAACACCATATATTTT. Encoded protein: CASSLGQGAEGNTIYF.

The V and J genes are TRBV19 and TRBJ2-2; D gene unclear. CDR3 length: 14 amino acids. CDR1 and CDR2 from the germline V gene are LNHDA and SQIVND (reference sequence). V lost 3 bases, J lost 4 bases, and 9 bases lay in between. The CDR3 is CASSIQHGTGELFF. Here the CDR3 DNA reads TGTGCCAGTAGTATTCAACATGGCACCGGGGAGCTGTTTTTT.

This clone has more than one count but fewer than ten. The sample has other DNA sequences that encode this CDR3 too. The chain uses TRBV15 and TRBJ2-5; weak D call: TRBD2 (6 bases). Trimming took off 0 bases at V and 2 bases at J, with 7 bases between the two ends. The CDR3 totals 14 residues. Germline CDR1 LNHNV, CDR2 YYDKDF (reference sequence). The CDR3 spells CATSRELAQETQYF. For the CDR3, the DNA is TGTGCCACCAGCAGAGAACTAGCTCAAGAGACCCAGTACTTC.

V and J are TRBV2 and TRBJ1-1, with D maybe TRBD1 (6 bases). Looked up from germline, CDR1 is SNHLY and CDR2 is FYNNEI. With 8 bases removed from V and 5 bases from J, the gap between germline ends came to 21 bases. The CDR3 covers 15 residues. The CDR3 DNA is TGTGCCAGCCGCGATCCCAGGGGTCGGGGGACTGAAGCTTTCTTT. Translation: CASRDPRGRGTEAFF.

The V gene is TRBV10-3, the J gene TRBJ2-7; D is perhaps TRBD1 or TRBD2 (5 bases each). The CDR3 consists of 15 residues. V was pared by 3 bases and J by 1 base, with 13 bases between. The V gene's germline CDR1 is ENHRY and CDR2 SYGVKD. As DNA, the CDR3 is TGTGCCATCAGTGATAGGGGTGGAGGTTCCTACGAGCAGTACTTC. Protein product: CAISDRGGGSYEQYF.

V and J are TRBV5-1 and TRBJ1-3; D ambiguous. The germline V and J ends were trimmed by 4 bases and 0 bases, with 5 bases remaining between them. The CDR3 is 13 amino acids. Germline V gene lookup returns CDR1 SGHRS and CDR2 YFSETQ. CDR3 nucleotides: TGCGCCAGCAGCCCCGACTCTGGAAACACCATATATTTT. Translation gives CASSPDSGNTIYF.

This chain uses TRBV5-5 with TRBJ1-4; 8 bases are shared with TRBD1. This CDR3 is built from 15 residues. Germline loops: CDR1 SGHKS, CDR2 YYEKEE (reference sequence). With 0 bases clipped from V and 4 bases from J, the junction kept 2 bases outside the gene matches. The CDR3 bases are TGTGCCAGCAGCTTGGAACAGGGGGTTAATGAAAAACTGTTTTTT. It is translated as CASSLEQGVNEKLFF. The complete variable domain, with remaining parts taken from reference TRBV5-5 and TRBJ1-4, reads DAGVTQSPTHLIKTRGQQVTLRCSPISGHKSVSWYQQVLGQGPQFIFQYYEKEERGRGNFPDRFSARQFPNYSSELNVNALLLGDSALYLCASSLEQGVNEKLFFGSGTQLSVL.

Only one count was recorded for this clone. The gene calls are TRBV6-6 and TRBJ1-2, with D hard to call. CDR1 is MNHNY and CDR2 is SVGAGI in the germline V gene (reference sequence). The CDR3 extends over 14 amino acids. V was clipped by 0 bases and J by 2 bases, with 7 bases between them. CDR3 in DNA: TGTGCCAGCAGTTACTCGCTGGGGAACTATGGCTACACCTTC. This sequence encodes CASSYSLGNYGYTF.

CDR3 residues: CASSRQGQSYEQYF. DNA for the CDR3: TGTGCCAGCTCACGACAGGGCCAATCCTACGAGCAGTACTTC. V and J are TRBV18 and TRBJ2-7; TRBD1 agrees at 7 bases. Germline assignment: CDR1 KGHSH and CDR2 LQKENI. The CDR3 consists of 14 residues. V shed 4 bases, J shed 1 base, and the junction held 4 bases outside the gene matches.

This rearrangement joins TRBV6-1 to TRBJ1-4, with D uncertain. V shed 1 base and J shed 6 bases, with 18 bases lying between them. This CDR3 has 17 amino acids. Germline loops: CDR1 MNHNS, CDR2 SASEGT. The CDR3 protein is CASSEEAQAVSDEKLFF. The CDR3 DNA reads as TGTGCCAGCAGTGAAGAGGCCCAGGCAGTTTCGGATGAAAAACTGTTTTTT.

V gene TRBV5-1 combines with J gene TRBJ2-5, with unresolved D. Germline V gives CDR1 SGHRS, CDR2 YFSETQ. The V gene lost 0 bases and the J gene lost 5 bases, with 8 bases spanning the gap. The CDR3 extends over 13 amino acids. Here the CDR3 reads CASSLGQAETQYF. CDR3 nucleotide sequence: TGCGCCAGCAGCTTGGGTCAGGCGGAGACCCAGTACTTC.

V is TRBV4-3 and J is TRBJ2-5; D ambiguous. Trimming pared 4 bases from V and 1 base from J, leaving 7 bases between. Per germline, CDR1 LGHNA and CDR2 YSLEER. The CDR3 length is 13 residues. The CDR3 region is CASSLGRQETQYF. The CDR3 bases are TGCGCCAGCAGCCTCGGGCGCCAAGAGACCCAGTACTTC.

There are a few counts of this clone. This CDR3 is CASSQKNRGQNIQYF. CDR3 DNA sequence: TGTGCCAGCAGCCAAAAAAACCGGGGCCAAAACATTCAGTACTTC. The chain has TRBV5-6 and TRBJ2-4, with D perhaps given as TRBD1 or TRBD2 (5 bases each). This CDR3 has 15 amino acids. V lost 4 bases to trimming and J lost 5 bases, with 16 bases between them. CDR1 and CDR2 from the germline V gene are SGHDT and YYEEEE. The variable domain in full, with the rest retrieved from reference TRBV5-6 and TRBJ2-4, is DAGVTQSPTHLIKTRGQQVTLRCSPKSGHDTVSWYQQALGQGPQFIFQYYEEEERQRGNFPDRFSGHQFPNYSSELNVNALLLGDSALYLCASSQKNRGQNIQYFGAGTRLSVL.

The chain carries TRBV9 and TRBJ1-3; 10 nucleotides match TRBD1. The CDR3 is 17 amino acids. Germline loops: CDR1 SGDLS, CDR2 YYNGEE. The trim removed 2 bases at V and 1 base at J, leaving 6 bases unmatched. CDR3 nucleotides: TGTGCCAGCAGCGTTTCGACAGGGGGCGCATCTGGAAACACCATATATTTT. It codes for CASSVSTGGASGNTIYF.

J is TRBJ2-1 and V is TRBV5-1; 8 positions agree with TRBD1. CDR1 SGHRS and CDR2 YFSETQ come from the germline V gene. Germline trimming cut 1 base from V and 0 bases from J; bases unmatched to any gene: 0. The CDR3 loop spans 15 amino acids. Here the CDR3 DNA reads TGCGCCAGCAGCTTGCAGGGGGCCTCCTACAATGAGCAGTTCTTC. It specifies CASSLQGASYNEQFF. Using reference TRBV5-1 and TRBJ2-1 for the parts outside the CDR3, the full variable domain is KAGVTQTPRYLIKTRGQQVTLSCSPISGHRSVSWYQQTPGQGLQFLFEYFSETQRNKGNFPGRFSGRQFSNSRSEMNVSTLELGDSALYLCASSLQGASYNEQFFGPGTRLTVL.

The chain has TRBV6-4 and TRBJ1-6; D ambiguous. CDR1 and CDR2 from the germline V gene are MRHNA and SNTAGT. The CDR3 loop spans 15 amino acids. V was shortened by 6 bases and J by 8 bases, with 17 bases between the two germline ends. CDR3 residues: CASRTEAVLDSPLHF. The CDR3 DNA reads TGTGCCAGCAGGACGGAGGCTGTTTTAGATTCACCCCTCCACTTT.

The V and J genes are TRBV6-1 and TRBJ1-2; D gene uncertain. Germline-derived CDR1 and CDR2 are MNHNS and SASEGT. The CDR3 is made up of 13 amino acids. V shed 0 bases and J shed 3 bases, with 5 bases lying between them. Here the CDR3 reads CASSEADYYGYTF. As DNA, the CDR3 is TGTGCCAGCAGTGAAGCGGACTACTATGGCTACACCTTC.

J is TRBJ2-3 and V is TRBV2; 11 nucleotides agree with TRBD1. The germline CDR1 and CDR2 sequences are SNHLY and FYNNEI. V was pared by 6 bases and J by 5 bases, with 4 bases of the junction left unmatched. This CDR3 region has 14 residues. CDR3 in amino acids: CASRGTGGEDTQYF. In nucleotides, the CDR3 is TGTGCCAGCAGGGGGACAGGGGGAGAAGATACGCAGTATTTT.

The table lists this clone with a few counts. The V call is TRBV7-8, the J call TRBJ2-7; unclear D gene. The CDR3 is made up of 13 amino acids. CDR1 and CDR2 from the germline V gene are SGHVS and FQNEAQ. The germline V and J ends were trimmed by 3 bases and 3 bases, with 9 bases remaining between them. For the CDR3, the DNA is TGTGCCAGCAGCTTGTCACCTAACTACGAGCAGTACTTC. Translated: CASSLSPNYEQYF.

The genes are TRBV5-5 and TRBJ2-5; unclear D gene. The germline V gene has CDR1 SGHKS and CDR2 YYEKEE (reference sequence). The CDR3 covers 12 residues. V lost 1 base, J lost 0 bases, and 1 base lay in between. This CDR3 is CASSLNQETQYF. CDR3 coding DNA: TGTGCCAGCAGCTTGAACCAAGAGACCCAGTACTTC.

This chain links TRBV30 with TRBJ1-2, with TRBD1 identical over 8 bases. The CDR3 consists of 14 residues. With 0 bases clipped from V and 9 bases from J, the junction kept 9 bases outside the gene matches. Germline V gene data show CDR1 as GTSNPN and CDR2 as SVGIG (reference sequence). The CDR3 DNA is TGTGCCTGGAGTGTACCCATGGACAGGGAACGCTACACCTTC. Its translation: CAWSVPMDRERYTF.

J is TRBJ1-5 and V is TRBV19, with 9 nucleotides matching TRBD1. This CDR3 has 16 amino acids. The junction had 9 bases not matched to a gene; V was cut back by 9 bases and J by 0 bases. Germline loops: CDR1 LNHDA, CDR2 SQIVND (reference sequence). The CDR3 bases are TGTGCCAGCGGTGGACAGGGGTCGAATAGCAATCAGCCCCAGCATTTT. Protein product: CASGGQGSNSNQPQHF.

The chain recombines TRBV27 with TRBJ2-7; 9 bases are a match to TRBD1. The germline V gene has CDR1 MNHEY and CDR2 SMNVEV (reference sequence). The trim removed 5 bases at V and 1 base at J, leaving 6 bases unmatched. The CDR3 is 15 residues long. The chain's CDR3 is CASSPGTGRSYEQYF. In DNA form, the CDR3 reads TGTGCCAGCAGTCCCGGGACAGGGAGGTCCTACGAGCAGTACTTC.

The sample holds one count of this clone. V gene TRBV23-1 combines with J gene TRBJ2-5; 8 nucleotides line up with TRBD2. TRBV23-1 is assigned to the ORF class and has an uncertain function. J lost 1 base, V lost 3 bases, and 7 bases had no gene match. This CDR3 has 16 amino acids. CDR3 loop: CASSQSSGSPQETQYF. CDR3 DNA sequence: TGCGCCAGCAGTCAGTCCAGCGGGAGCCCCCAAGAGACCCAGTACTTC.